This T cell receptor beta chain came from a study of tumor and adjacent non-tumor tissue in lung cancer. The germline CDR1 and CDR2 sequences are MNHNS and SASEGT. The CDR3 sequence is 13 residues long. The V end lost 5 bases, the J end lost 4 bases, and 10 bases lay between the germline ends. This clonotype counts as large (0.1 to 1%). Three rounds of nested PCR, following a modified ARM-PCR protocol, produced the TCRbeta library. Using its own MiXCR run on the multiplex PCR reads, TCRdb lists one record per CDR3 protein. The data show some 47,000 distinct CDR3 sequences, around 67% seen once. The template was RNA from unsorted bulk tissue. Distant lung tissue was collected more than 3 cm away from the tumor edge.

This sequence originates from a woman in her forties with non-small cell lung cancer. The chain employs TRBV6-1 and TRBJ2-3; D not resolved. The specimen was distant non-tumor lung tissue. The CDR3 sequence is CASSRLIPDTQYF. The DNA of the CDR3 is TGTGCCAGCAGTCGACTCATCCCAGATACGCAGTATTTT.